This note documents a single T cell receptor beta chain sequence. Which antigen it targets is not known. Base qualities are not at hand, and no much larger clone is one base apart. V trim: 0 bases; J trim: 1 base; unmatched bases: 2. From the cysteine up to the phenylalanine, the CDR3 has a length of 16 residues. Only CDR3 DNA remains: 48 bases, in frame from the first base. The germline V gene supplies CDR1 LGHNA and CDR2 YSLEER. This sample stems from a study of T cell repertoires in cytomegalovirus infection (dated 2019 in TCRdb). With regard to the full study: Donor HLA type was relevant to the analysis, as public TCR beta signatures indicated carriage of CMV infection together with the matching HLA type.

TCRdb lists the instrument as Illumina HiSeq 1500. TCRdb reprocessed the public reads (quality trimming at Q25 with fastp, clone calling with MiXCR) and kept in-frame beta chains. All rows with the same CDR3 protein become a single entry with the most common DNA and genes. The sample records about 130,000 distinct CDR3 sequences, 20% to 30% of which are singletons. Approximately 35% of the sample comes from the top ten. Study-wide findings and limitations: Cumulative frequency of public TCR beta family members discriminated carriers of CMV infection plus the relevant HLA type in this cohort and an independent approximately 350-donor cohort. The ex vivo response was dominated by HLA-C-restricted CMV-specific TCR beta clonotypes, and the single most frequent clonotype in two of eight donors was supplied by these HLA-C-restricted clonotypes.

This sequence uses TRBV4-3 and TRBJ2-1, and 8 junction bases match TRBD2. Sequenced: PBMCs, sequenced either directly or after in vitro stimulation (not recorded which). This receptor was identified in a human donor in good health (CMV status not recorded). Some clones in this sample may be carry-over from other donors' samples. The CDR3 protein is CASSQDSGGSYNEQFF. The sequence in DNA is TGCGCCAGCAGCCAAGATTCGGGAGGGTCCTACAATGAGCAGTTCTTC.